Reported below is one T cell receptor beta chain. Its antigen is not known. The source of the sample is a study of blood T cells in healthy people across ages. Study-level results: One million T cells yielded diversity estimates that were considered underestimates.

Germline CDR1 is SEHNR and CDR2 is FQNEAQ (reference sequence). CDR3 length: 16 amino acids. Trimming removed 5 bases at V and 3 bases at J, with 20 bases between. Then a second PCR, running about 6 to 11 cycles, was carried out with a sample-barcoded 5' primer and a J-beta primer mix. Each cDNA was tagged by a template-switch adaptor containing 12 random nucleotides. TCRdb reprocessed the 5' RACE reads with MiXCR, giving one entry per CDR3 protein. Here the sample spans more than 1 million distinct CDR3 sequences, over 35% being singletons. The chain links TRBV7-9 to TRBJ2-7; D perhaps matches TRBD1 (6 bases). The TCR originated in a woman aged 55-70 years in good health. The specimen sequenced was blood. The CDR3 region is CASSPDRTADLYEQYF. CDR3 in DNA: TGTGCCAGCAGCCCAGACAGGACTGCGGACCTCTACGAGCAGTACTTC. Supplemented by reference TRBV7-9 and TRBJ2-7, the full variable domain reads DTGVSQNPRHKITKRGQNVTFRCDPISEHNRLYWYRQTLGQGPEFLTYFQNEAQLEKSRLLSDRFSAERPKGSFSTLEIQRTEQGDSAMYLCASSPDRTADLYEQYFGPGTRLTVT.